Listed here are 15 T cell receptor beta chains from one sample, sequenced in a study of radiotherapy plus CTLA-4 blockade in lung cancer. Profiling relied on immunoSEQ multiplex PCR, and the TCRdb table lists in-frame clones only, not all of them. The data hold about 53,000 clones, with just under 85% observed a single time. The sequencing used peripheral blood, collected from a patient treated with radiotherapy plus ipilimumab. All receptors derive from a human donor with non-small cell lung cancer whose response to radiotherapy plus ipilimumab could not be evaluated.

The V and J genes are TRBV6-5 and TRBJ2-1; D might be TRBD2 (6 bases). This CDR3 is 14 amino acids long. Germline V lookup: CDR1 MNHEY, CDR2 SVGAGI. V was pared by 4 bases and J by 7 bases, with 14 bases between. CDR3 coding DNA: TGTGCCAGCAGTTCATCGGGACTGAGAAATGAGCAGTTCTTC. Encoded protein: CASSSSGLRNEQFF.

This clone was recorded a few times. This chain links TRBV2 with TRBJ2-5; maybe TRBD2 (6 bases). This CDR3 has 15 residues. V lost 6 bases, J lost 5 bases, and 19 bases lay in between. Germline-derived CDR1 and CDR2 are SNHLY and FYNNEI. The CDR3 bases are TGTGCCAGCAGGGTGGGACTGCCCTTATGGGAGACCCAGTACTTC. Protein product: CASRVGLPLWETQYF.

The genes are TRBV28 and TRBJ1-4; no firm D call. In germline, CDR1 is MDHEN, CDR2 SYDVKM. V was cut by 6 bases and J by 4 bases, with 9 bases left in between. The CDR3 is made up of 13 amino acids. The CDR3 DNA reads TGTGCCAGCAGCGGCGGGCTTAATGAAAAACTGTTTTTT. Translated: CASSGGLNEKLFF.

This chain links TRBV7-2 with TRBJ2-1, with 9 nucleotides matching TRBD1. This CDR3 is 15 amino acids long. V lost 7 bases to trimming and J lost 8 bases; unmatched junction nucleotides: 12. The germline CDR1 and CDR2 sequences are SGHTA and FQGNSA. The CDR3 sequence: CASNRRGQGTDEQFF. Here the CDR3 DNA reads TGTGCCAGCAACCGACGGGGACAGGGAACCGATGAGCAGTTCTTC.

This clone was counted once. The chain is built from TRBV19 and TRBJ2-2; TRBD1 matches at 7 bases. Looked up from germline, CDR1 is LNHDA and CDR2 is SQIVND (reference sequence). V lost 9 bases and J lost 1; bases outside the gene matches: 5. This CDR3 is built from 14 residues. Here the CDR3 reads CASMGQLNTGELFF. The CDR3 nucleotides read TGTGCCAGCATGGGACAGTTGAACACCGGGGAGCTGTTTTTT.

The J gene is TRBJ2-1, the V gene TRBV11-1; D may be TRBD2 (6 bases). CDR1 and CDR2 from the germline V gene are SGHAT and FQDESV (reference sequence). V was cut by 5 bases and J by 3 bases, with 17 bases left in between. This CDR3 has 16 residues. The CDR3 protein is CASSPQTGENYNEQFF. Written as DNA, the CDR3 is TGTGCCAGCAGCCCCCAAACGGGGGAAAACTACAATGAGCAGTTCTTC.

This clone was detected only a few times. The chain combines TRBV30 with TRBJ1-5, with TRBD1 as a possible D gene (6 bases). The germline V gene encodes CDR1 GTSNPN and CDR2 SVGIG (reference sequence). The CDR3 contains 13 residues. Trimming stripped 4 bases from V and 7 bases from J, with 14 bases between. This CDR3 reads CAWTKGGNQPQHF. DNA of the CDR3: TGTGCCTGGACCAAAGGGGGAAACCAGCCCCAGCATTTT.

This clone was counted once. The genes are TRBV30 and TRBJ2-1; 7 bases match TRBD1. Germline lookup yields CDR1 GTSNPN and CDR2 SVGIG (reference sequence). The V gene end was trimmed by 0 bases and the J gene end by 7 bases; junction bases not matched to a gene: 9. The CDR3 is 15 amino acids. CDR3 coding DNA: TGTGCCTGGAGTGTAGTAGGGGGCGCAAGGAATGAGCAGTTCTTC. Translated: CAWSVVGGARNEQFF.

CDR3 in DNA: TGTGCCAGCAGCAGAGGAGGCGGATCCTACGAGCAGTACTTC. This encodes CASSRGGGSYEQYF. This chain joins TRBV11-3 and TRBJ2-5, with D maybe TRBD2 (5 bases). The end of the DNA aligns better with TRBJ2-7, so the J call may be wrong. Germline V CDR1 and CDR2: SGHNT, YENEEA. This CDR3 region has 14 residues.

The sample holds one count of this clone. J is TRBJ2-1 and V is TRBV4-1; D gene ambiguous. The CDR3 covers 16 residues. From germline, CDR1 is MGHRA and CDR2 YSYEKL. V lost 2 bases to trimming and J lost 5 bases, with 16 bases between them. CDR3: CASSQLLTPNNNEQFF. For the CDR3, the DNA is TGCGCCAGCAGCCAATTACTCACCCCTAATAACAATGAGCAGTTCTTC.

The genes are TRBV30 and TRBJ2-2; 9 bases agree with TRBD2. J was trimmed by 5 bases and V by 0 bases; bases with no gene match: 4. The CDR3 has 15 residues. Germline assignment: CDR1 GTSNPN and CDR2 SVGIG (reference sequence). CDR3 in amino acids: CAWSVQLAGTGELFF. The CDR3 DNA sequence: TGTGCCTGGAGTGTACAGCTAGCGGGAACCGGGGAGCTGTTTTTT.

The gene calls are TRBV9 and TRBJ1-4; D might be TRBD1 (5 bases). This CDR3 is built from 15 residues. Trimming removed 0 bases from V and 5 bases from J, with 11 bases in between. Germline CDR1 reads SGDLS; CDR2 reads YYNGEE. Here the CDR3 reads CASSVAGNMNEKLFF. As DNA, the CDR3 is TGTGCCAGCAGCGTAGCAGGGAACATGAATGAAAAACTGTTTTTT.

The chain couples TRBV7-2 to TRBJ2-3; D is ambiguous. This CDR3 spans 15 amino acids. With 3 bases removed from V and 6 bases from J, the gap between germline ends came to 16 bases. Germline assignment: CDR1 SGHTA and CDR2 FQGNSA. CDR3 residues: CASSFYTEAPDTQYF. The CDR3 nucleotides read TGTGCCAGCAGCTTTTATACCGAAGCCCCCGATACGCAGTATTTT. The full variable domain, with the rest looked up from reference TRBV7-2 and TRBJ2-3, is GAGVSQSPSNKVTEKGKDVELRCDPISGHTALYWYRQSLGQGLEFLIYFQGNSAPDKSGLPSDRFSAERTGGSVSTLTIQRTQQEDSAVYLCASSFYTEAPDTQYFGPGTRLTVL.

V and J are TRBV28 and TRBJ2-1; 14 bases are a match to TRBD2. There are 20 residues in the CDR3. With 5 bases clipped from V and 6 bases from J, the junction kept 18 bases outside the gene matches. CDR1 is MDHEN, CDR2 SYDVKM, per germline. Written as DNA, the CDR3 is TGTGCCAGCAGTCTTACCTGGGGACTAGCGGGGGAATCCAGGGTCAATGAGCAGTTCTTC. It is translated as CASSLTWGLAGESRVNEQFF.

The chain is built from TRBV5-4 and TRBJ1-3; no firm D call. The CDR3 length is 15 residues. V was cut by 8 bases and J by 2 bases, with 17 bases left in between. The germline V gene encodes CDR1 SGHNT and CDR2 YYREEE (reference sequence). The CDR3 is CASSYRGSTGNTIYF. The CDR3 nucleotides are TGTGCCAGTTCTTATCGGGGAAGTACTGGAAACACCATATATTTT.